These T cell receptor beta chains were read from a single sample in a study of T-cell reconstitution after alpha-beta-depleted transplantation in children. TCRdb re-called the PCR reads with MiXCR, one entry per CDR3 protein. This table has approximately 200,000 distinct CDR3 sequences, about 15% appearing once. The sample here was PBMCs from the stem cell graft donor, taken from the stem cell graft. The receptor source for this set is a human donor who donated a stem cell graft to a child with acute lymphoblastic leukemia. Both conserved end residues are part of each CDR3. A D gene is named only where the DNA matches it firmly. Not all rows give a size; the values are once, few, many and, for expanded clones, a class.

J gene	clone size	D gene	V gene	CDR3 DNA	CDR3 protein
TRBJ2-5	-	-	TRBV5-1	TGCGCCAGCAGCTTGGGGATAGATCCGGTCTCAGAGACCCAGTACTTC	CASSLGIDPVSETQYF
TRBJ2-1	many	-	TRBV20-1	TGCAGTGCTAGCGGTGGACTGGTTCACAATGAGCAGTTCTTC	CSASGGLVHNEQFF
TRBJ2-3	-	-	TRBV27	TGTGCCAGCAGTTTGTCCCCTAGTGGCGACACAGATACGCAGTATTTT	CASSLSPSGDTDTQYF
TRBJ2-1	many	TRBD2	TRBV11-2	TGTGCCAGCAGCTTAGTCGCTAGCGGAGACAATGAGCAGTTCTTC	CASSLVASGDNEQFF
TRBJ2-2	many	-	TRBV7-2	TGTGCCAGCAGCTCGTCGGGGAACACCGGGGAGCTGTTTTTT	CASSSSGNTGELFF
TRBJ2-1	many	-	TRBV3-1	TGTGCCAGCAGCCAAGACCCTAGTGCAAAGTTCTTC	CASSQDPSAKFF
TRBJ1-2	-	-	TRBV20-1	TGCAGTGCTAGACATGGAGGGCGCGGCTACACCTTC	CSARHGGRGYTF
TRBJ1-2	-	-	TRBV11-2	TGTGCCAGCAGCTTAGATTTTGGCAGAGGGGACTATGGCTACACCTTC	CASSLDFGRGDYGYTF
TRBJ1-3	many	TRBD1	TRBV11-2	TGTGCCAGCAGCTCAGACAGGGGAAGGGGAAACACCATATATTTT	CASSSDRGRGNTIYF
TRBJ2-5	many	-	TRBV29-1	TGCAGCGTCCCAGAGACAGGGCGGGAGGAGACCCAGTACTTC	CSVPETGREETQYF
TRBJ1-5	many	-	TRBV24-1	TGTGCCACCAGTGAGACGAATCAGCCCCAGCATTTT	CATSETNQPQHF
TRBJ2-5	many	-	TRBV12-3/TRBV12-4	TGTGCCAGCAGTTGGGGTGAGACCCAGTACTTC	CASSWGETQYF
TRBJ2-2	many	-	TRBV12-3/TRBV12-4	TGTGCCAGCAGTTTAGGTCTAGTAGGCACCGGGGAGCTGTTTTTT	CASSLGLVGTGELFF
TRBJ1-1	many	-	TRBV6-1	TGTGCCAGCAGGAAGGTGACCGACGGGAACACTGAAGCTTTCTTT	CASRKVTDGNTEAFF
TRBJ2-7	many	-	TRBV7-9	TGTGCCAGCAGCCCCAGGACCTGGCCCTACGAGCAGTACTTC	CASSPRTWPYEQYF
TRBJ2-1	-	TRBD2	TRBV20-1	TGCAGTGCTAGAGAGGGGAGGGAGAGGGGAAATGAGCAGTTCTTC	CSAREGRERGNEQFF
TRBJ1-4	many	TRBD1	TRBV28	TGTGCCAGCAGCCCTTACTCAGGGGGCCTTGAAAAACTGTTTTTT	CASSPYSGGLEKLFF
TRBJ1-5	many	TRBD1	TRBV2	TGTGCCAGCAAGACGGACAGGGGGAAGTCTCAGCCCCAGCATTTT	CASKTDRGKSQPQHF
TRBJ1-3	many	TRBD1	TRBV10-2	TGCGCCAGCAGTGAAGTCGGGACAGTCAACACCATATATTTT	CASSEVGTVNTIYF
TRBJ2-5	few	-	TRBV5-1	TGCGCCAGCAGCCCGGCGTGGGGGTCGCCCGGGGAGACCCAGTACTTC	CASSPAWGSPGETQYF
TRBJ2-7	-	TRBD2	TRBV11-3	TGTGCCAGCAGCGCGAGCGGGAGCGGCGAGCAGTACTTC	CASSASGSGEQYF
TRBJ1-1	-	TRBD1	TRBV12-3/TRBV12-4	TGTGCCAGCAGCTTGACAGGGCGGACTGAAGCTTTCTTT	CASSLTGRTEAFF
TRBJ2-4	many	TRBD2	TRBV3-1	TGTGCCAGCAGCCCCGTGCGGGAGGCTGCCAAAAACATTCAGTACTTC	CASSPVREAAKNIQYF
TRBJ2-5	many	-	TRBV29-1	TGCAGCGCCGACGCCCGGGGACGAGAGACCCAGTACTTC	CSADARGRETQYF
TRBJ2-2	many	-	TRBV5-6	TGTGCCAGCAGCTTGTATCGGGGAGGCTATACCGGGGAGCTGTTTTTT	CASSLYRGGYTGELFF
TRBJ1-1	many	-	TRBV5-1	TGCGCCAGCAGCTCTATCGGGACGGCGGAAGCTTTCTTT	CASSSIGTAEAFF
TRBJ2-5	few	-	TRBV29-1	TGCAGCGCGCCTACCGGCGAGACCCAGTACTTC	CSAPTGETQYF
TRBJ2-7	-	TRBD1	TRBV30	TGTGCCTGGAGGAGACGGGACAGCAACTACGAGCAGTACTTC	CAWRRRDSNYEQYF
TRBJ2-1	many	TRBD2	TRBV25-1	TGTGCCAGCAGTGATCTAGCGGGAGGGCTGGTTGGTGAGCAGTTCTTC	CASSDLAGGLVGEQFF
TRBJ2-2	many	-	TRBV7-2	TGTGCCAGCAGCCCCCAACCGGCGACCGGGGAGCTGTTTTTT	CASSPQPATGELFF
TRBJ2-7	many	-	TRBV24-1	TGTGCCACCAGTCCCGGCGGACACGAGCAGTACTTC	CATSPGGHEQYF
TRBJ2-3	many	-	TRBV7-2	TGTGCCAGCAGCACCGGGACTGAGCCTGGAGATACGCAGTATTTT	CASSTGTEPGDTQYF
TRBJ1-4	many	-	TRBV27	TGTGCCAGCAGTTCAATCGGCGTTATTGCAACTAATGAAAAACTGTTTTTT	CASSSIGVIATNEKLFF
TRBJ1-4	few	-	TRBV18	TGTGCCAGCTCACCACAACAGGGACCTAATGAAAAACTGTTTTTT	CASSPQQGPNEKLFF
TRBJ2-1	many	TRBD2	TRBV5-1	TGCGCCAGCAGCCTTCAACGACTAGCGGGGGGATACAATGAGCAGTTCTTC	CASSLQRLAGGYNEQFF
TRBJ2-3	-	TRBD2	TRBV10-3	TGTGCCATCAGTGCGGGGGGAATAAGCGGGAGAGGTGGCGATACCCAGTATTTT	CAISAGGISGRGGDTQYF
TRBJ2-1	many	-	TRBV4-1	TGCGCCAGCAGCCAAAGCTGGCGGAATGAGCAGTTCTTC	CASSQSWRNEQFF
TRBJ2-1	many	TRBD2	TRBV18	TGTGCCAGCTCAGCCACCCCGGGACTAGACAATGAGCAGTTCTTC	CASSATPGLDNEQFF
TRBJ2-3	-	-	TRBV20-1	TGCAGTGCCCAGGAAAACTACGGGTTTACAGATACGCAGTATTTT	CSAQENYGFTDTQYF
TRBJ1-4	many	-	TRBV10-2	TGCGCCAGCAGTGACGGGACCGCCTTGGGAGAAAAACTGTTTTTT	CASSDGTALGEKLFF
TRBJ2-4	many	TRBD2	TRBV4-1	TGCGCCAGCAGCCAAGATCAAACTAGCGGGAGGGCCGGTCGGGCCAAAAACATTCAGTACTTC	CASSQDQTSGRAGRAKNIQYF
TRBJ2-1	many	-	TRBV5-1	TGCGCCAGCAGCTTGGATCCCCCCCCGGTCCCCAATGAGCAGTTCTTC	CASSLDPPPVPNEQFF